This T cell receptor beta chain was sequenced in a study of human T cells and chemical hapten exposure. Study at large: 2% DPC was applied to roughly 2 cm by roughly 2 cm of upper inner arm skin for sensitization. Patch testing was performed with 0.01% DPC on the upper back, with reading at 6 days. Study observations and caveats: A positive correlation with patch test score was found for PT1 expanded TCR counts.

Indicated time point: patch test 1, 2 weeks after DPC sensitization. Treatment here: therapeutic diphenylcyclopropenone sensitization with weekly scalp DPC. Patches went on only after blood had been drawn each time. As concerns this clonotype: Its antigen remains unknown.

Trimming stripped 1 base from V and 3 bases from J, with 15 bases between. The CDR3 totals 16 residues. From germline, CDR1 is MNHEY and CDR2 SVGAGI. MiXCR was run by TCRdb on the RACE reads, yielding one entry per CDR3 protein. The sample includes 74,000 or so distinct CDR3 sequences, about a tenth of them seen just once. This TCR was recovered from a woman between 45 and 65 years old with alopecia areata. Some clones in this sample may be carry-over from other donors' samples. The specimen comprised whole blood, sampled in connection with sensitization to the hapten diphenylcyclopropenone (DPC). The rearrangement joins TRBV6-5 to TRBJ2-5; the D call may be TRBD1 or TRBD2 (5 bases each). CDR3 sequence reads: CASSYLSRGLKETQYF. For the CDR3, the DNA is TGTGCCAGCAGTTACTTGTCCCGGGGCCTCAAAGAGACCCAGTACTTC.